Listed below are T cell receptor beta chains from one sample, sequenced in a study of blood T cell repertoires in COVID-19. Profiled with immunoSEQ multiplex PCR; TCRdb holds only in-frame clones, not every one. The data show around 200,000 clones, roughly nine tenths seen once. Sequencing was done on a sample of peripheral blood. These receptors all come from a man aged 25 to 40 with acute or convalescent COVID-19. CDR3s include the opening cysteine and the closing phenylalanine or tryptophan. Fields, in order: D gene, J gene, clone size, V gene, CDR3 protein, CDR3 DNA. D genes are given only for firm matches. The size entry is marked missing in some rows and otherwise reads once, few, many or a size class.

.	TRBJ2-7	.	TRBV3-1/TRBV3-2	CASSQDREATYEQYF	TGTGCCAGCAGCCAAGATCGAGAGGCCACCTACGAGCAGTACTTC
.	TRBJ1-1	.	TRBV5-1	CASSLGAGNTEAFF	TGCGCCAGCAGCTTGGGCGCGGGGAACACTGAAGCTTTCTTT
TRBD1	TRBJ2-1	once	TRBV28	CASSPWDRNNEQFF	TGTGCCAGCAGTCCATGGGACAGGAACAATGAGCAGTTCTTC
TRBD1	TRBJ1-6	.	TRBV6-5	CASRTGKNNSPLHF	TGTGCCAGCAGGACAGGGAAGAATAATTCACCCCTCCACTTT
.	TRBJ1-1	.	TRBV19	CASRLNRNTEAFF	TGTGCCAGTCGGTTAAACCGGAACACTGAAGCTTTCTTT
.	TRBJ2-2	.	TRBV19	CASSHGELFF	TGTGCCAGTAGTCACGGGGAGCTGTTTTTT
.	TRBJ1-5	.	TRBV15	CATSTRGGSNQPQHF	TGTGCCACCAGCACCCGCGGAGGTAGCAATCAGCCCCAGCATTTT
.	TRBJ1-3	.	TRBV10-1	CASSESAFSGNTIYF	TGCGCCAGCAGTGAGTCGGCATTCTCCGGAAACACCATATATTTT
.	TRBJ1-5	few	TRBV5-1	CASSPGEGASNQPQHF	TGCGCCAGCAGCCCCGGGGAAGGCGCTAGCAATCAGCCCCAGCATTTT
.	TRBJ1-1	.	TRBV27	CASSFHSYPDTEAFF	TGTGCCAGCAGTTTCCACAGCTACCCCGACACTGAAGCTTTCTTT
.	TRBJ1-2	.	TRBV19	CASSIQNYGYTF	TGTGCCAGTAGTATACAAAACTATGGCTACACCTTC
TRBD2	TRBJ2-3	.	TRBV2	CASSERYLAGARTDTQYF	TGTGCCAGCAGTGAAAGATATTTAGCGGGGGCCAGAACAGATACGCAGTATTTT
TRBD1	TRBJ2-7	once	TRBV29-1	CSVKGQGRYEQYF	TGCAGCGTAAAGGGACAGGGACGCTACGAGCAGTACTTC
.	TRBJ1-4	.	TRBV3-1/TRBV3-2	CASSLRERDEKLFF	TGTGCCAGCAGCCTCCGGGAACGGGATGAAAAACTGTTTTTT
TRBD1	TRBJ1-1	.	TRBV3-1/TRBV3-2	CASSQWDRKNTEAFF	TGTGCCAGCAGCCAATGGGACAGAAAAAACACTGAAGCTTTCTTT
TRBD1	TRBJ1-4	.	TRBV4-1	CASSPQGATNEKLFF	TGCGCCAGCAGCCCCCAGGGGGCCACTAATGAAAAACTGTTTTTT
TRBD1	TRBJ2-3	.	TRBV9	CASSRSLGDRVSDTQYF	TGTGCCAGCAGCCGTTCCCTGGGGGACAGGGTATCAGATACGCAGTATTTT
TRBD1	TRBJ2-7	once	TRBV27	CASSQGASWGEQYF	TGTGCCAGCAGCCAGGGGGCCTCCTGGGGGGAGCAGTACTTC
TRBD2	TRBJ2-7	.	TRBV5-1	CASRGGNGYEQYF	TGCGCCTCCCGGGGAGGGAACGGCTACGAGCAGTACTTC
.	TRBJ1-1	.	TRBV18	CASSPPLQGGMNTEAFF	TGTGCCAGCTCACCACCGCTACAGGGCGGTATGAACACTGAAGCTTTCTTT
TRBD2	TRBJ2-1	.	TRBV6-5	CASSSRLAGGYNEQFF	TGTGCCAGCAGTTCCCGACTAGCGGGGGGTTACAATGAGCAGTTCTTC
.	TRBJ1-6	few	TRBV6-5	CASNAKRSYNSPLHF	TGTGCCAGCAATGCTAAGAGGTCCTATAATTCACCCCTCCACTTT